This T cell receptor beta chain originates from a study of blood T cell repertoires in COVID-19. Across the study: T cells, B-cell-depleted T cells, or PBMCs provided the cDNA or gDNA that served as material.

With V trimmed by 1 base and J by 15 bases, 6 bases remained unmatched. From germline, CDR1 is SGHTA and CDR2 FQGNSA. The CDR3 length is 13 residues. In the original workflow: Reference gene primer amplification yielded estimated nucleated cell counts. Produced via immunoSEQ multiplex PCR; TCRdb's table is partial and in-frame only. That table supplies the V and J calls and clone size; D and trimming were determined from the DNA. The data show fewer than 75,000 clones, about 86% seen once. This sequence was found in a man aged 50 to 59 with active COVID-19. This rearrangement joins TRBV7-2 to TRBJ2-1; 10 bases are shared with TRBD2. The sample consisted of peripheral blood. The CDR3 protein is CASSLGSLAGVFF. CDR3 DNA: TGTGCCAGCAGCTTAGGTTCTCTAGCGGGAGTGTTCTTC.